These 32 T cell receptor beta chains were all obtained from the same sample, sequenced in a study of blood T cell repertoires in COVID-19. Only in-frame clones appear in the TCRdb table, and some are missing; sequencing was by immunoSEQ multiplex PCR. This table has almost 250,000 clones, 65% to 90% appearing once. The material sequenced was PBMCs or T cells enriched from blood (not recorded which). Every receptor here comes from a woman in her forties or fifties with acute COVID-19.

The V gene is TRBV5-1, the J gene TRBJ2-1; 8 bases align to TRBD2. Trimming removed 7 bases from V and 8 bases from J; junction bases left unmatched: 14. Germline lookup yields CDR1 SGHRS and CDR2 YFSETQ. CDR3 size: 15 residues. The CDR3 loop reads CASRRLANPMDEQFF. As DNA, the CDR3 is TGCGCCAGCCGTCGACTAGCGAACCCGATGGATGAGCAGTTCTTC.

The rearrangement links TRBV27 to TRBJ1-1; 9 bases are a match to TRBD1. The V gene end was trimmed by 2 bases and the J gene end by 0 bases; junction bases not matched to a gene: 4. Looked up from germline, CDR1 is MNHEY and CDR2 is SMNVEV (reference sequence). The CDR3 spans 16 residues. The CDR3 DNA reads TGTGCCAGCAGTTTAGGGACAGGGACCTTGAACACTGAAGCTTTCTTT. Its translation: CASSLGTGTLNTEAFF.

The V and J genes are TRBV25-1 and TRBJ1-1, with 8 bases matching TRBD1. Looked up from germline, CDR1 is MGHDK and CDR2 is SYGVNS. With V trimmed by 6 bases and J by 3 bases, 3 bases remained unmatched. The CDR3 extends over 13 amino acids. The CDR3 nucleotides read TGTGCCAGCAGGGACAGGGCTGACACTGAAGCTTTCTTT. Translated, it gives CASRDRADTEAFF. The whole variable domain, remainder taken from reference TRBV25-1 and TRBJ1-1, is EADIYQTPRYLVIGTGKKITLECSQTMGHDKMYWYQQDPGMELHLIHYSYGVNSTEKGDLSSESTVSRIRTEHFPLTLESARPSHTSQYLCASRDRADTEAFFGQGTRLTVV.

The rearrangement uses TRBV3-1 (or the pseudogene TRBV3-2) and TRBJ2-7; D remains ambiguous. The CDR3 is 13 amino acids. With 3 bases removed from V and 5 bases from J, the gap between germline ends came to 11 bases. Germline V gene sequence: CDR1 LGHDT, CDR2 YNNKEL (reference sequence). The CDR3 protein is CASSQGARDEQYF. CDR3 DNA sequence: TGTGCCAGCAGCCAGGGCGCGCGCGACGAGCAGTACTTC.

V usage is TRBV4-1 and J usage is TRBJ2-4, with 7 bases identical to TRBD1. Germline V gives CDR1 MGHRA, CDR2 YSYEKL. Losses at the gene ends were 0 bases for V and 7 bases for J; bases not matched to a gene: 9. This CDR3 contains 16 residues. The CDR3 bases are TGCGCCAGCAGCCAAGAGCCAGGGGGTCCCTATAACATTCAGTACTTC. Translation: CASSQEPGGPYNIQYF.

The chain couples TRBV7-2 to TRBJ1-2, with 9 positions matching TRBD1. The CDR3 is 15 residues long. The V gene end was trimmed by 4 bases and the J gene end by 4 bases; junction bases not matched to a gene: 7. Germline assignment: CDR1 SGHTA and CDR2 FQGNSA. CDR3: CASSWPGQGFYGYTF. The CDR3 DNA reads as TGTGCCAGCAGCTGGCCGGGACAGGGCTTCTATGGCTACACCTTC.

V usage is TRBV6-5 and J usage is TRBJ1-1; D remains unclear. This CDR3 has 11 amino acids. V lost 8 bases and J lost 1, with 5 bases in between. The germline V gene encodes CDR1 MNHEY and CDR2 SVGAGI. The CDR3 sequence is CASLGNTEAFF. The CDR3, as DNA: TGTGCCAGCCTAGGGAACACTGAAGCTTTCTTT.

This chain links TRBV5-1 with TRBJ2-1, with D possibly being TRBD1 (6 bases). Per germline, CDR1 SGHRS and CDR2 YFSETQ. This CDR3 region has 14 residues. Trimming took 3 bases from V and 9 from J, leaving 16 bases between them. In DNA, the CDR3 is TGCGCCAGCAGCTCTAAAGGGGGTTCCGCTGAGCAGTTCTTC. It translates to CASSSKGGSAEQFF.

This CDR3 is CASLTRDRGINTEAFF. The CDR3 nucleotides are TGTGCCAGCTTAACCCGGGACAGGGGGATTAACACTGAAGCTTTCTTT. The chain uses TRBV27 and TRBJ1-1, with 11 bases that match TRBD1. This CDR3 comprises 16 residues. V was clipped by 8 bases and J by 2 bases; unmatched bases: 10. Germline V gives CDR1 MNHEY, CDR2 SMNVEV (reference sequence).

This sequence joins TRBV7-9 and TRBJ1-5; no definite D call. The CDR3 consists of 13 residues. Looked up from germline, CDR1 is SEHNR and CDR2 is FQNEAQ (reference sequence). Trimming left V 5 bases short and J 0 bases short, with 5 bases between. The DNA of the CDR3 is TGTGCCAGCAGCGAGGCTAGCAATCAGCCCCAGCATTTT. Translated, it gives CASSEASNQPQHF.

V gene TRBV3-1 (or the pseudogene TRBV3-2) combines with J gene TRBJ1-6; D is unclear. There are 19 residues in the CDR3. CDR1 LGHDT and CDR2 YNNKEL come from the germline V gene (reference sequence). V was shortened by 4 bases and J by 0 bases, with 19 bases between the two germline ends. The CDR3 loop reads CASSRGGSVSSSYNSPLHF. The CDR3 DNA sequence: TGTGCCAGCAGCCGCGGTGGGAGTGTTTCGAGCTCCTATAATTCACCCCTCCACTTT.

The chain employs TRBV3-1 (or the pseudogene TRBV3-2) and TRBJ2-2; 8 bases match TRBD2. V gave up 4 bases and J gave up 4 bases; unmatched junction bases: 11. CDR1 and CDR2 from the germline V gene are LGHDT and YNNKEL (reference sequence). There are 17 residues in the CDR3. This CDR3 reads CASSPGIAGGFTGELFF. Written as DNA, the CDR3 is TGTGCCAGCAGCCCCGGGATCGCGGGGGGTTTCACCGGGGAGCTGTTTTTT.

The chain recombines TRBV4-3 with TRBJ2-7; TRBD2 agrees at 8 bases. The germline CDR1 and CDR2 sequences are LGHNA and YSLEER. There are 15 residues in the CDR3. The trim removed 4 bases at V and 2 bases at J, leaving 7 bases unmatched. This CDR3 reads CASSLTRGGPYEQYF. The CDR3 DNA reads TGCGCCAGCAGCCTCACCCGGGGGGGCCCCTACGAGCAGTACTTC.

The V and J genes are TRBV7-2 and TRBJ2-5; the match to TRBD2 covers 8 bases. The J segment lost 2 bases and the V segment lost 3 bases, leaving 5 bases of the junction unmatched. This CDR3 is built from 15 residues. Per the germline V gene, CDR1 is SGHTA and CDR2 is FQGNSA. CDR3 nucleotides: TGTGCCAGCAGCTTCAACGGGGGGGCTCAAGAGACCCAGTACTTC. Its translation: CASSFNGGAQETQYF.

The chain combines TRBV7-8 with TRBJ2-7; a weak D match, TRBD1 (6 bases). The germline V gene has CDR1 SGHVS and CDR2 FQNEAQ. V was trimmed by 1 base and J by 3 bases, leaving 10 bases between them. The CDR3 length is 14 residues. CDR3 sequence reads: CASSLGTGRYEQYF. In DNA form, the CDR3 reads TGTGCCAGCAGCTTAGGTACAGGGCGCTACGAGCAGTACTTC.

V usage is TRBV7-9 and J usage is TRBJ1-2; no definite D call. Germline CDR1 is SEHNR and CDR2 is FQNEAQ (reference sequence). Trimming stripped 0 bases from V and 7 bases from J, with 12 bases between. The CDR3 sequence is 14 residues long. This CDR3 is CASSLARAVGGYTF. The CDR3 DNA reads TGTGCCAGCAGCTTAGCGCGGGCCGTTGGTGGCTACACCTTC.

The V call is TRBV25-1, the J call TRBJ1-2, with 10 positions matching TRBD1. Germline trimming cut 2 bases from V and 4 bases from J; bases unmatched to any gene: 4. The CDR3 runs 15 residues. Germline V gene lookup returns CDR1 MGHDK and CDR2 SYGVNS. CDR3 sequence: CASSEGGQGLYGYTF. The CDR3 DNA sequence: TGTGCCAGCAGTGAAGGGGGACAGGGGCTCTATGGCTACACCTTC.

This chain uses TRBV6-2 or TRBV6-3 with TRBJ2-2; 12 bases align to TRBD2. This CDR3 comprises 17 residues. CDR1 and CDR2 (germline): MNHEY, SVGEGT. Losses at the gene ends were 5 bases for V and 7 bases for J; bases not matched to a gene: 11. CDR3 region: CASSGTSGRMYGGELFF. The CDR3 nucleotides read TGTGCCAGCAGTGGGACTAGCGGGCGAATGTATGGCGGGGAGCTGTTTTTT.

The V call is TRBV29-1, the J call TRBJ1-2, with no clear D. This CDR3 is built from 13 residues. Trimming cost V 4 bases and J 5 bases, with 14 bases left between them. In germline, CDR1 is SQVTM, CDR2 ANQGSEA. The CDR3 is CSVVVGGPYGYTF. For the CDR3, the DNA is TGCAGCGTTGTGGTGGGAGGACCTTATGGCTACACCTTC.

This chain joins TRBV18 and TRBJ1-3, with D perhaps TRBD1 (5 bases). This CDR3 contains 17 residues. Per the germline V gene, CDR1 is KGHSH and CDR2 is LQKENI. V dropped 3 bases and J dropped 0 bases, with 15 bases sitting between them. The CDR3 reads CASSPGAFGISGNTIYF. DNA for the CDR3: TGTGCCAGCTCACCTGGGGCATTCGGCATCTCTGGAAACACCATATATTTT.

The chain carries TRBV5-4 and TRBJ1-2; a possible D gene is TRBD1 (5 bases). V shed 6 bases and J shed 3 bases, with 15 bases lying between them. Germline CDR1 and CDR2: SGHNT and YYREEE (reference sequence). This CDR3 is 14 amino acids long. The CDR3 sequence is CASTSKGSHYGYTF. The CDR3 DNA reads as TGTGCCAGCACCTCAAAGGGGTCACACTATGGCTACACCTTC.

This clone came up a few times. This rearrangement joins TRBV2 to TRBJ2-3, with TRBD1 as a possible D gene (7 bases). CDR1 is SNHLY, CDR2 FYNNEI, per germline. This CDR3 is built from 15 residues. V dropped 6 bases and J dropped 4 bases, with 17 bases sitting between them. Here the CDR3 DNA reads TGTGCCAGCAGGACTGGGTCAGGGGGGCCAGATACGCAGTATTTT. As protein: CASRTGSGGPDTQYF.

As for this clone: Other DNA variants within this sample encode the same CDR3. The chain recombines TRBV6-5 with TRBJ1-1, with 8 bases identical to TRBD1. Per germline, CDR1 MNHEY and CDR2 SVGAGI. This CDR3 has 14 amino acids. V gave up 6 bases and J gave up 0 bases; unmatched junction bases: 3. The DNA of the CDR3 is TGTGCCAGCAGCCTGGACAGGGTGAACACTGAAGCTTTCTTT. This sequence encodes CASSLDRVNTEAFF.

The chain links TRBV12-3 or TRBV12-4 to TRBJ1-2, with D uncertain. Between the trimmed V and J ends, which lost 3 bases and 7 bases, there was a span of 9 bases. CDR3 length equals 12 residues. CDR3 in amino acids: CASSLAEGGYTF. In DNA, the CDR3 is TGTGCCAGCAGTTTGGCTGAGGGTGGCTACACCTTC.

The chain uses TRBV6-5 and TRBJ2-7; D possibly corresponds to TRBD1 (5 bases). V lost 7 bases and J lost 5, with 15 bases in between. Per the germline V gene, CDR1 is MNHEY and CDR2 is SVGAGI. The CDR3 totals 13 residues. CDR3 DNA sequence: TGTGCCAGCACGAGGCAGGGTGTCCACGAGCAGTACTTC. Its translation is CASTRQGVHEQYF.

The chain employs TRBV6-5 and TRBJ1-1; D is uncertain. In germline, CDR1 is MNHEY, CDR2 SVGAGI. This CDR3 contains 13 residues. Trimming shortened V by 7 bases and J by 4 bases, and 13 bases separated the two germline ends. The CDR3 here is CASIAVVGTEAFF. The CDR3 bases are TGTGCCAGCATAGCCGTCGTGGGCACTGAAGCTTTCTTT.

V usage is TRBV10-3 and J usage is TRBJ1-3; TRBD1 matches at 7 bases. The CDR3 covers 12 residues. J gave up 4 bases and V 6 bases, and 0 bases lay outside the gene matches. Germline V gene data show CDR1 as ENHRY and CDR2 as SYGVKD. For the CDR3, the DNA is TGTGCCATCAGGACAGGGGGAAACACCATATATTTT. It encodes CAIRTGGNTIYF.

This clone was detected once. The J gene is TRBJ1-2, the V gene TRBV4-3, with D tentatively TRBD1 (5 bases). V was clipped by 0 bases and J by 5 bases, with 16 bases between them. This CDR3 comprises 16 residues. The V gene's germline CDR1 is LGHNA and CDR2 YSLEER. CDR3 sequence: CASSQEWPGSRYGYTF. The CDR3 nucleotides read TGCGCCAGCAGCCAAGAGTGGCCAGGGTCGAGATATGGCTACACCTTC.

This clone was observed a handful of times. The genes are TRBV7-2 and TRBJ1-2, with 8 bases matching TRBD1. The germline V gene encodes CDR1 SGHTA and CDR2 FQGNSA. The length of the CDR3 is 14 residues. V lost 3 bases, J lost 3 bases, and 3 bases stayed unmatched. CDR3 residues: CASSFPDRDYGYTF. The CDR3 nucleotides read TGTGCCAGCAGCTTCCCGGACAGGGACTATGGCTACACCTTC.

J is TRBJ1-5 and V is TRBV25-1, with TRBD1 matching over 8 bases. The CDR3 extends over 14 amino acids. Germline loops: CDR1 MGHDK, CDR2 SYGVNS. V was pared by 4 bases and J by 6 bases, with 5 bases of the junction left unmatched. The CDR3 protein is CASSGTGSVQPQHF. Written as DNA, the CDR3 is TGTGCCAGCAGTGGGACAGGGTCCGTTCAGCCCCAGCATTTT.

The table lists this clone with a few counts. The rearrangement joins TRBV20-1 to TRBJ2-2; D is ambiguous. This CDR3 is built from 13 residues. CDR1 is DFQATT, CDR2 SNEGSKA, per germline (reference sequence). V lost 3 bases and J lost 6, with 11 bases in between. CDR3 coding DNA: TGCAGTGCTAGTCCTTCGCGGTCCGGGGAGCTGTTTTTT. Translation: CSASPSRSGELFF.

This sequence joins TRBV30 and TRBJ1-2, with 7 bases that match TRBD1. CDR1 is GTSNPN, CDR2 SVGIG, per germline (reference sequence). The length of the CDR3 is 15 residues. Trimming took 3 bases from V and 4 from J; bases not matched to a gene: 11. CDR3 amino acids: CAWRLRGGWGYGYTF. For the CDR3, the DNA is TGTGCCTGGAGACTAAGAGGGGGCTGGGGCTATGGCTACACCTTC.